This T cell receptor beta chain derives from a study of T cell repertoires in cytomegalovirus infection. General study results and limits: The study found HLA-C-restricted CMV-specific TCR beta clonotypes dominating the ex vivo response.

CDR1 and CDR2 from the germline V gene are SGHTA and FQGNSA. Between the trimmed V and J ends, which lost 2 bases and 1 base, there was a span of 11 bases. This CDR3 has 15 amino acids. On this clonotype: The antigen is undetermined.

TCRdb reanalysed the reads using MiXCR and keeps one entry per CDR3 protein. The sample includes some 450,000 distinct CDR3 sequences, approximately 33% seen only once; the top ten take roughly 15%. The sample was PBMCs. The sequence derives from a human donor in good health (CMV status not recorded). Some clones in this sample may be carry-over from other donors' samples. The rearrangement uses TRBV7-2 and TRBJ1-1; no clear D gene. CDR3 nucleotide sequence: TGTGCCAGCAGCTTATATATTGCAGGGAACACTGAAGCTTTCTTT. It specifies CASSLYIAGNTEAFF.